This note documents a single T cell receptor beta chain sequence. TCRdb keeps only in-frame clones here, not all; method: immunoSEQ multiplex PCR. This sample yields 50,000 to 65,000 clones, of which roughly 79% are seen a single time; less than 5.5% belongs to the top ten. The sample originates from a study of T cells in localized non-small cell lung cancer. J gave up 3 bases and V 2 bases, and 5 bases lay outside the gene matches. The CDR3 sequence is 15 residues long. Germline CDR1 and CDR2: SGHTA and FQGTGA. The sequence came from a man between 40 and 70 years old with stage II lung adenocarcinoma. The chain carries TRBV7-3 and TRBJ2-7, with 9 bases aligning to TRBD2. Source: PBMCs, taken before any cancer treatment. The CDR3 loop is CASSLQGSGSYEQYF. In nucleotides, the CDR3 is TGTGCCAGCAGCTTACAAGGTAGCGGGAGCTACGAGCAGTACTTC.